These T cell receptor beta chains were read from a single sample in a study of blood T cell repertoires in COVID-19. Profiling relied on immunoSEQ multiplex PCR, and the TCRdb table lists in-frame clones only, not all of them. The table has 50,000 or so clones, around 80% seen once. Sample: peripheral blood. Source of these receptors: a man aged 35 to 55 with acute or convalescent COVID-19. Both conserved end residues are part of each CDR3. Each record gives: D gene, clone size, J gene, V gene, CDR3 DNA, CDR3 protein. The D gene is left open where the match is weak. Clone size, where shown, is once, few, many, or a class for clones that have expanded.

TRBD1 once TRBJ1-1 TRBV12-5 TGTGCTAGTGGATACAGGGGCACTGAAGCTTTCTTT CASGYRGTEAFF
NA NA TRBJ1-1 TRBV27 TGTGCCAGCAGTTTAGTTTCCACAGGCACCGGGAACACTGAAGCTTTCTTT CASSLVSTGTGNTEAFF
NA NA TRBJ2-1 TRBV11-3 TGTGCCAGCAACCCTCCTCCGGGACTCGGTACCTACAATGAGCAGTTCTTC CASNPPPGLGTYNEQFF
NA NA TRBJ1-2 TRBV12-3/TRBV12-4 TGTGCCAGCAGTTTACGGGTTAACTATGGCTACACCTTC CASSLRVNYGYTF
NA NA TRBJ1-3 TRBV6-1 TGTGCCAGCCGACCACAGGGCTCTGGAAACACCATATATTTT CASRPQGSGNTIYF
NA NA TRBJ1-2 TRBV5-1 TGCGCCAGTCAGGGGAATAATGGCTACACCTTC CASQGNNGYTF
NA NA TRBJ1-2 TRBV9 TGTGCCAGCTCACGAGGATTAACAGGGAACTATGGCTACACCTTC CASSRGLTGNYGYTF
NA NA TRBJ2-6 TRBV19 TGTGCCAGTAGTAACCCCTTCCTAAGCTCTGGGGCCAACGTCCTGACTTTC CASSNPFLSSGANVLTF
NA NA TRBJ1-1 TRBV3-1/TRBV3-2 TGTGCCAGCAGCCCGCGGCGGGGGAACACTGAAGCTTTCTTT CASSPRRGNTEAFF
TRBD1 once TRBJ1-2 TRBV24-1 TGTGCCACCAGTGATGAGGACAGGGAGGCCTATGGCTACACCTTC CATSDEDREAYGYTF
NA NA TRBJ1-1 TRBV2 TGTGCCAGCCAGAACACTGAAGCTTTCTTT CASQNTEAFF
TRBD2 NA TRBJ2-1 TRBV24-1 TGTGCCACCGGGACTAGCGGGGGCCACAATGAGCAGTTCTTC CATGTSGGHNEQFF
NA NA TRBJ1-1 TRBV6-4 TGTGCCAGCAGTGAACGGGAGAACACTGAAGCTTTCTTT CASSERENTEAFF
NA NA TRBJ2-3 TRBV2 TGTGCCAGCAGTGAAAGGACAGTTCTAACAGATACGCAGTATTTT CASSERTVLTDTQYF
NA NA TRBJ1-2 TRBV2 TGTGCCAGCAGGGAGGAGGGGCGAGTTGGCTACACCTTC CASREEGRVGYTF
NA NA TRBJ1-5 TRBV27 TGTGCCAGCAGCCTGACAGGCTCCCATCAGCCCCAGCATTTT CASSLTGSHQPQHF
NA NA TRBJ2-5 TRBV2 TGTGCCAGCAGTGGATTGGCGGGGCCGAGGGAGACCCAGTACTTC CASSGLAGPRETQYF
NA NA TRBJ2-7 TRBV30 TGTGCCTGTGAGAGGGTCTCCTACGAGCAGTACTTC CACERVSYEQYF
TRBD1 NA TRBJ1-4 TRBV7-9 TGTGCCAGCAGCCCTGACAGGGGAGCCGAAAAACTGTTTTTT CASSPDRGAEKLFF
NA NA TRBJ1-5 TRBV6-5 TGTGCCAGCAGTTCCCCCGGAGAACAGCCCCAGCATTTT CASSSPGEQPQHF
NA NA TRBJ1-2 TRBV6-5 TGTGCCAGCAGAGCGAATAACTATGGCTACACCTTC CASRANNYGYTF
NA few TRBJ1-2 TRBV19 TGTGCCAGTAAGGATTCAGGGTTCGGTAACTATGGCTACACCTTC CASKDSGFGNYGYTF
TRBD2 NA TRBJ2-5 TRBV27 TGTGCCAGCAGTTCCAGTAGCGGGGGGTGGTTAGAGACCCAGTACTTC CASSSSSGGWLETQYF
TRBD2 few TRBJ2-3 TRBV9 TGTGCCAGCAGCGTAGGAAGCCTAGCGGGGGGGCGAGCAGATACGCAGTATTTT CASSVGSLAGGRADTQYF
NA few TRBJ2-7 TRBV12-5 TGTGCTAGTGGTCTTAACTACGAGCAGTACTTC CASGLNYEQYF
TRBD2 NA TRBJ2-1 TRBV7-9 TGTGCCAGCAGCACGACTAGCGGGGGGCAGTTCTTC CASSTTSGGQFF
TRBD1 NA TRBJ2-1 TRBV7-9 TGTGCCAGCAGCCCAGACAGGGCCTACAATGAGCAGTTCTTC CASSPDRAYNEQFF
TRBD1 NA TRBJ2-1 TRBV14 TGTGCCAGCAGCCTCCGACAGGGTCAGCCGCACAATGAGCAGTTCTTC CASSLRQGQPHNEQFF
TRBD1 NA TRBJ2-7 TRBV5-1 TGCGCCAGCAGCTCTGCACCATATACAGGGGCCGACTCCTACGAGCAGTACTTC CASSSAPYTGADSYEQYF
TRBD2 NA TRBJ2-7 TRBV28 TGTGCCAGCAACCTTAGCGGGAGAGGGAACGAGCAGTACTTC CASNLSGRGNEQYF
NA NA TRBJ1-3 TRBV5-1 TGCGCCAGCAGCTTGGGGGACACAGCTGGAAACACCATATATTTT CASSLGDTAGNTIYF
NA NA TRBJ1-5 TRBV7-2 TGTGCCAGCAGCGAGGGGGTCGGCCAGCCCCAGCATTTT CASSEGVGQPQHF
TRBD1 once TRBJ1-2 TRBV3-1/TRBV3-2 TGTGCCAGCAGCCAAGCTTCGCCGGACAGGGGCTATGGCTACACCTTC CASSQASPDRGYGYTF
TRBD1 NA TRBJ2-7 TRBV6-5 TGTGCCAGCACCCGGGACAGTTACTACGAGCAGTACTTC CASTRDSYYEQYF
TRBD1 once TRBJ1-5 TRBV6-4 TGTGCCACCCCCCTCGTCGGACAGGGAGAGATTCTAGTGGGCGATCAGCCCCAGCATTTT CATPLVGQGEILVGDQPQHF
TRBD1 NA TRBJ1-2 TRBV30 TGTGCCTGGAATCGACAGGGGGCTATCTATGGCTACACCTTC CAWNRQGAIYGYTF
NA NA TRBJ2-7 TRBV30 TGTGCCTGGGCCTTTGGGGCCGAGCAGTACTTC CAWAFGAEQYF
TRBD2 few TRBJ2-5 TRBV4-2 TGTGCCAGCAGCCAGGGACTAGCGGGACGAAAAGGGGAGACCCAGTACTTC CASSQGLAGRKGETQYF
NA once TRBJ2-5 TRBV18 TGTGCCAGCTCACCTATGACAGAACCTGGGGAGACCCAGTACTTC CASSPMTEPGETQYF
NA NA TRBJ1-1 TRBV9 TGTGCCAGCAACCGGGAGCCTATGAACACTGAAGCTTTCTTT CASNREPMNTEAFF
TRBD1 NA TRBJ2-7 TRBV7-8 TGTGCCAGCAGCTCGGGACAGACCTACGAGCAGTACTTC CASSSGQTYEQYF
NA NA TRBJ2-2 TRBV6-1 TGTGCCAGCAGTGAAGGGACAGACTACGGGGAGCTGTTTTTT CASSEGTDYGELFF
TRBD2 few TRBJ2-5 TRBV2 TGTGCCAGCAGTGAACCCGGGAGGGCCAAAGAGACCCAGTACTTC CASSEPGRAKETQYF
TRBD1 NA TRBJ2-1 TRBV10-1 TGCGCCAGCAGTGAGACCCCCCGGACAGGGGGTGGTTTGTATGAGCAGTTCTTC CASSETPRTGGGLYEQFF
TRBD1 NA TRBJ1-2 TRBV14 TGTGCCAGCAGCCAAGTGGGACAGGGGGCGCGAGGCTACACCTTC CASSQVGQGARGYTF
TRBD1 NA TRBJ1-2 TRBV3-1/TRBV3-2 TGTGCCAGCAGCCCCTCCGGACAGGCTAACTATGGCTACACCTTC CASSPSGQANYGYTF
NA NA TRBJ2-1 TRBV7-2 TGTGCCAGCAGCTCAATAGCGAACGCCTACAATGAGCAGTTCTTC CASSSIANAYNEQFF
TRBD2 few TRBJ2-1 TRBV11-2 TGTGCCAGCAACAAGGACGGGAGGGAGCAGTTCTTC CASNKDGREQFF
NA NA TRBJ1-1 TRBV9 TGTGCCAGCAGCGTAGGAGGGCGTGGAACTGAAGCTTTCTTT CASSVGGRGTEAFF
NA NA TRBJ1-1 TRBV2 TGTGCCGGTAATGACAGACTGAACACTGAAGCTTTCTTT CAGNDRLNTEAFF
NA NA TRBJ1-1 TRBV6-5 TGTGCCAGCTTGGTGGGGGGTAACACTGAAGCTTTCTTT CASLVGGNTEAFF
NA NA TRBJ2-1 TRBV4-1 TGCGCCAGCAGCCAAGAATGGACTGGGTCTAGGGAGCAGTTCTTC CASSQEWTGSREQFF
NA few TRBJ1-2 TRBV20-1 TGCAGTGCTAGTGGTCACGGCCCGGGCTATGGCTACACCTTC CSASGHGPGYGYTF
NA NA TRBJ2-3 TRBV6-5 TGTGCCAGCAGTTACTCCTTTAGCCGCAGCACAGATACGCAGTATTTT CASSYSFSRSTDTQYF
NA NA TRBJ1-1 TRBV6-4 TGTGCCAGCAGTGACTCAATAGGGGCTGAAGCTTTCTTT CASSDSIGAEAFF
TRBD1 NA TRBJ1-6 TRBV11-2 TGTGCCAGCAGCTCAGCCGGGACAGGAAATTCACCCCTCCACTTT CASSSAGTGNSPLHF